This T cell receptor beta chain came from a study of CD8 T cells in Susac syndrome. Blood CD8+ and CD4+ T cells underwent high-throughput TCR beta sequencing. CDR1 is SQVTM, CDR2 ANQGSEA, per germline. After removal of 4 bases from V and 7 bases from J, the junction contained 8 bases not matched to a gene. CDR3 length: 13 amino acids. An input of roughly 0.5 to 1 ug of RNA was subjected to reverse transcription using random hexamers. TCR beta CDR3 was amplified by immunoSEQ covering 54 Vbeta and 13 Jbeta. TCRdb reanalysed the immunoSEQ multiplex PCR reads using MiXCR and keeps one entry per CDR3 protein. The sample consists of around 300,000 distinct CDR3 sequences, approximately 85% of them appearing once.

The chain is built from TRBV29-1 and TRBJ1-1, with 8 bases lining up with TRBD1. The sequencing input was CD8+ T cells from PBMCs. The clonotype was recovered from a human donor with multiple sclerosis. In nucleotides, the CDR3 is TGCAGCGTTGGCGGACAGGGAGTAAATGAAGCTTTCTTT. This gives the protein CSVGGQGVNEAFF.